Here is one T cell receptor (beta chain) with its context. Assay used: immunoSEQ multiplex PCR; TCRdb lists only in-frame clones, some missing. Of over a million clones listed, roughly 70% are singletons. The CDR3 has 13 amino acids. V gave up 5 bases and J gave up 12 bases; unmatched junction bases: 9. Germline V lookup: CDR1 SGHAT, CDR2 FQNNGV. The entry originates in a study of shared clonotypes between healthy human individuals. Turning to the study itself: Per donor, three plates held CD4 naive cells, three held CD4 memory, two held CD8 naive and one held CD8 memory.

The sequenced material came from memory CD4+ T cells sorted from blood. The subset: CD45RA-negative fraction. This chain connects TRBV11-2 to TRBJ1-4, with 7 bases identical to TRBD1. The TCR comes from a man between 18 and 35 years old in good health. CDR3 bases: TGTGCCAGCAGCCCTTTACTACAGGGGCAACTGTTTTTT. Translating it yields CASSPLLQGQLFF.